This entry describes one T cell receptor beta chain. What it binds is unknown. In germline, CDR1 is SNHLY, CDR2 FYNNEI. The V and J ends lost 4 bases and 2 bases respectively, with 11 bases between them. The CDR3 runs to 14 residues. The data were taken from a study of blood T cells in healthy people across ages. Study outcomes and limitations: CMV status of donors was not determined, possibly confounding expanded clonotype changes.

A sample-barcoded 5' primer and a J-beta primer mix were used in a second PCR of about 7 to 12 cycles. TCRdb called the 5' RACE reads again in MiXCR, with one record for every CDR3 protein. The sample lists around 580,000 distinct CDR3 sequences; around 48% were seen once. The donors, healthy Caucasians from Russia, were aged roughly 6 to 100. Each donor supplied roughly 10 milliliters of peripheral blood. The origin of this receptor is an elderly man in good health. The chain has TRBV2 and TRBJ2-5; maybe TRBD2 (6 bases). The sample consisted of blood. CDR3 DNA sequence: TGTGCCAGCAGTGCGGGGGTGTGGCAAGAGACCCAGTACTTC. Translated: CASSAGVWQETQYF.